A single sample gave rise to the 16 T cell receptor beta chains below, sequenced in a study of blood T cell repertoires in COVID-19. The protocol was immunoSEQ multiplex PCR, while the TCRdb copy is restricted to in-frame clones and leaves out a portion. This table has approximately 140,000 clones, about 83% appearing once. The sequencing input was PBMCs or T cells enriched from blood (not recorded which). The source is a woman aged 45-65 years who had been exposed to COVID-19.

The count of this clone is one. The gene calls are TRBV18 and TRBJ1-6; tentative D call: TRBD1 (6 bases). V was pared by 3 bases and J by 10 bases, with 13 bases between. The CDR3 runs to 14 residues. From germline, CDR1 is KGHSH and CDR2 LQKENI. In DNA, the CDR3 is TGTGCCAGCTCACCCGGCGGGGGCAAATCACCCCTCCACTTT. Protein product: CASSPGGGKSPLHF.

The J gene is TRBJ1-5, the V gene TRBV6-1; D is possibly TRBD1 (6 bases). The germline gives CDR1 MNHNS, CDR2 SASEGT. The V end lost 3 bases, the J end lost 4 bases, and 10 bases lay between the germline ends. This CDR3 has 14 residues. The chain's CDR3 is CASSDQRGNQPQHF. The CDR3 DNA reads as TGTGCCAGCAGTGATCAAAGGGGGAATCAGCCCCAGCATTTT.

CDR3 nucleotide sequence: TGTGCCAGCAGTTTCTCTGGCCATGAGCAGTTCTTC. It specifies CASSFSGHEQFF. The chain links TRBV27 to TRBJ2-1; D gene uncertain. Germline V gene data show CDR1 as MNHEY and CDR2 as SMNVEV (reference sequence). The CDR3 extends over 12 amino acids. Trimming left V 3 bases short and J 8 bases short, with 8 bases between.

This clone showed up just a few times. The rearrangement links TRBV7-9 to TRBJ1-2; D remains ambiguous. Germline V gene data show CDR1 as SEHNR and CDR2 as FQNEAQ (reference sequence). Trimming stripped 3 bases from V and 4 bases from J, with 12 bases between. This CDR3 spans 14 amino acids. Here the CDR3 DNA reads TGTGCCAGCAGCTTCCCTAAGAATGTCTATGGCTACACCTTC. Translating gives CASSFPKNVYGYTF.

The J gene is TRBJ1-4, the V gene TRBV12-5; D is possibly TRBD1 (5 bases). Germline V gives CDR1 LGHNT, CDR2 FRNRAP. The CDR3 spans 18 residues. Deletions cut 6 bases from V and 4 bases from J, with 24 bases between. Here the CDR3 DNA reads TGTGCTAGTGGACTAGGCGGGGCTAACCGCTTAATTAATGAAAAACTGTTTTTT. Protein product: CASGLGGANRLINEKLFF.

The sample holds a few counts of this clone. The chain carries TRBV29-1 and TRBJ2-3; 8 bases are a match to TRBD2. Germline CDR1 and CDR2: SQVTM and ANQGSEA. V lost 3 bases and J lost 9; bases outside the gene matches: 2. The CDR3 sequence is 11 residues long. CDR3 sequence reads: CSVDVAGTQYF. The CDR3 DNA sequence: TGCAGCGTTGATGTAGCGGGAACGCAGTATTTT.

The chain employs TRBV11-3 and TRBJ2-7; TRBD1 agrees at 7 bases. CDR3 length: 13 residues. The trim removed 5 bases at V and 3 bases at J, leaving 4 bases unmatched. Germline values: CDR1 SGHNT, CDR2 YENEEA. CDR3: CASSHGQDYEQYF. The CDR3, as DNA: TGTGCCAGCAGCCACGGACAGGACTACGAGCAGTACTTC.

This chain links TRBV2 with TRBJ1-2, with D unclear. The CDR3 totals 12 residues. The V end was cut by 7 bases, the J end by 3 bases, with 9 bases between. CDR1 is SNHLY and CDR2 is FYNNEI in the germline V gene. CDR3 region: CASTGFDYGYTF. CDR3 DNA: TGTGCCAGCACGGGGTTCGACTATGGCTACACCTTC.

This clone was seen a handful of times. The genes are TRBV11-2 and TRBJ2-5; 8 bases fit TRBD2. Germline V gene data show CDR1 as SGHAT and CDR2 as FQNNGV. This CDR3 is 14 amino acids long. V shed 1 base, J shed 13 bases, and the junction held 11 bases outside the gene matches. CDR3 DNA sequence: TGTGCCAGCAGCTTAGCAGGACTAGCAAGACACCTGTACTTC. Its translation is CASSLAGLARHLYF.

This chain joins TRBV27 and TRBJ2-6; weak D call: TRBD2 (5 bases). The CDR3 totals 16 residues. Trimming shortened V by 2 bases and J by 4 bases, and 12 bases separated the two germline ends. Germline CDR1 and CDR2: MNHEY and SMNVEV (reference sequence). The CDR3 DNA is TGTGCCAGCAGTTTACGGCCGGGGAACGGGGCCAACGTCCTGACTTTC. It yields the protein CASSLRPGNGANVLTF.

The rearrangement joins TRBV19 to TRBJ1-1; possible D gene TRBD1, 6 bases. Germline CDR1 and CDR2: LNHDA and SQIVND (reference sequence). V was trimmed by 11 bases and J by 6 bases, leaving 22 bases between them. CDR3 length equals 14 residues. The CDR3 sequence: CACREGGGPAEAFF. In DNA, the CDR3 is TGTGCCTGCAGGGAGGGTGGGGGCCCAGCTGAAGCTTTCTTT.

This CDR3 is CASSVGWGSNYGYTF. DNA of the CDR3: TGTGCCAGCAGCGTAGGGTGGGGCTCTAACTATGGCTACACCTTC. The V and J genes are TRBV9 and TRBJ1-2, with TRBD1 as a possible D gene (5 bases). Germline CDR1 SGDLS, CDR2 YYNGEE. The CDR3 is 15 residues long. Trimming removed 0 bases at V and 0 bases at J, with 9 bases between.

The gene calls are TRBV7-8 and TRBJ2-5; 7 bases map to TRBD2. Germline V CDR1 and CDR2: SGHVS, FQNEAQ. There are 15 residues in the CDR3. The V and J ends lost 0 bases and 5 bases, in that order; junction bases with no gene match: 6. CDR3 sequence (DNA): TGTGCCAGCAGCTTAGCAGTGGGAGGGTCGGAGACCCAGTACTTC. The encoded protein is CASSLAVGGSETQYF.

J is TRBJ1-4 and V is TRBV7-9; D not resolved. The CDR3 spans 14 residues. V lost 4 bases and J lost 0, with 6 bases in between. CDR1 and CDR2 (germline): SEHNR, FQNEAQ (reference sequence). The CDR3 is CASSSFATNEKLFF. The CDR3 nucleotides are TGTGCCAGCAGCTCGTTTGCAACTAATGAAAAACTGTTTTTT.

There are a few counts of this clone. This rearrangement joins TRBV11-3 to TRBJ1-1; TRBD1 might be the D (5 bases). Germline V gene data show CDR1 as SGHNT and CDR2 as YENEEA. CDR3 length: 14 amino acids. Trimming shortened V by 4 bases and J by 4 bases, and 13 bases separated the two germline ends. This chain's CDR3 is CASSSGRGSTEAFF. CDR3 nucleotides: TGTGCCAGCAGCTCTGGACGGGGGAGCACTGAAGCTTTCTTT.

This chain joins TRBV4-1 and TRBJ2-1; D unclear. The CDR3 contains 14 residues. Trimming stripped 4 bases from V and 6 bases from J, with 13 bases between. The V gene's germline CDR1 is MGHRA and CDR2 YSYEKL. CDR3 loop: CASSPYQDANEQFF. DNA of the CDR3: TGCGCCAGCAGCCCCTATCAGGATGCCAATGAGCAGTTCTTC.